This T cell receptor beta chain was identified in a study of cytomegalovirus exposure and HLA in healthy donors. Study as a whole: In a previous analysis, some 120 million unique TCR beta sequences were found from about 179 million T cells.

Germline loops: CDR1 SQVTM, CDR2 ANQGSEA. CDR3 size: 17 residues. V dropped 1 base and J dropped 0 bases, with 17 bases sitting between them. As for this clone: Its cognate antigen is unknown.

It was with 60 Vbeta and 13 Jbeta primers that the PCR ran. The method was immunoSEQ multiplex PCR; TCRdb's version includes in-frame clones alone and lacks a portion of them. The data contain about 200,000 clones, approximately 80% of them singletons. The study, taken as a whole, reports: Highly shared variants forming one cluster were likely a sequencing artifact. A missense variant in DCLRE1C was later tied to TCR beta V- and J-gene trimming. Relative to equally common others, HLA-associated TCR beta chains showed greater clonal expansion in a later analysis.

The sequence came from a woman aged 18-29 years in good health and CMV-seronegative. The sample taken for sequencing was PBMCs. The V call is TRBV29-1, the J call TRBJ2-3, with D possibly TRBD2 on 5 matching bases. The CDR3 DNA follows: TGCAGCGTTGAAGGGGTGGGAGATCGGACTAGCACAGATACGCAGTATTTT. This encodes CSVEGVGDRTSTDTQYF.